The clone carrying this TCR beta chain was found a few times. Its antigen is currently unknown. This specimen comes from a study of T cell clonotyping in hematopoietic cell transplantation. The data were produced by immunoSEQ multiplex PCR, yet TCRdb's version contains in-frame clones alone and is incomplete. Seen here are under 35,000 clones, 60% to 75% observed once, and the top ten hold about 6%. The time point denotes: recipient sample about 28 days before transplant, after cytoreduction. Blood collection times were about day -28 and days 30, 100, 180 posttransplant. Overall study results and limits: Cells were unsorted, so CD4 and CD8 contributions were not separated. Few recipient clonotypes overlapped donors; over 95% were de novo at given depth.

The CDR3 covers 14 residues. CDR1 SQVTM and CDR2 ANQGSEA come from the germline V gene. With 7 bases clipped from V and 8 bases from J, the junction kept 15 bases outside the gene matches. The clonotype was recovered from a man in his fifties or sixties with myelodysplastic syndrome. Some clones in this sample may be carry-over from other donors' samples. This chain uses TRBV29-1 with TRBJ1-2; 8 bases agree with TRBD1. The starting material was peripheral blood mononuclear cells, obtained before stem cell transplant. The CDR3 reads CSALIPGGLSGYTF. The CDR3 region has the DNA TGCAGCGCCCTCATCCCAGGGGGCTTGAGCGGCTACACCTTC.